Following are 29 T cell receptor beta chains from one sample sequenced in a study of blood T cell repertoires in COVID-19. Generated by immunoSEQ multiplex PCR, the TCRdb table keeps only in-frame clones and is missing some. The repertoire holds 150,000 to 200,000 clones, with approximately 87% as singletons. The sequenced sample consisted of peripheral blood. The receptors originated from a woman in her 70s with COVID-19, enrolled during active disease.

This sequence joins TRBV24-1 and TRBJ1-2, with 8 bases aligning to TRBD1. Germline trimming cut 9 bases from V and 6 bases from J; bases unmatched to any gene: 5. The CDR3 is 12 amino acids. The germline gives CDR1 KGHDR, CDR2 SFDVKD. CDR3 bases: TGTGCCACCGGACAGGGCCGGGATGGCTACACCTTC. This encodes CATGQGRDGYTF.

J is TRBJ2-3 and V is TRBV5-4, with TRBD1 as a possible D gene (5 bases). V lost 4 bases and J 5 bases, leaving 14 bases between the germline ends. Germline CDR1 is SGHNT and CDR2 is YYREEE (reference sequence). This CDR3 has 14 amino acids. The CDR3 reads CASSNPGKVDTQYF. In nucleotides, the CDR3 is TGTGCCAGCAGCAATCCAGGGAAAGTAGATACGCAGTATTTT.

DNA of the CDR3: TGTGCCAGCAGTAGGGGCAGCGGGCTCCTAAATGAGCAGTTCTTC. Its protein product is CASSRGSGLLNEQFF. The V call is TRBV6-5, the J call TRBJ2-1, with D possibly being TRBD2 (6 bases). CDR1 MNHEY and CDR2 SVGAGI come from the germline V gene. This CDR3 region has 15 residues. V lost 5 bases and J lost 7, with 18 bases in between.

V is TRBV18 and J is TRBJ1-2; D is unclear. The germline V gene has CDR1 KGHSH and CDR2 LQKENI. The CDR3 covers 18 residues. Trimming took 2 bases from V and 3 from J, leaving 22 bases between them. The CDR3: CASSPIALGRTQDYGYTF. The CDR3 nucleotides read TGTGCCAGCTCACCAATCGCTCTCGGCAGAACTCAGGACTATGGCTACACCTTC. Looking up the rest from reference TRBV18 and TRBJ1-2 gives the full variable domain: NAGVMQNPRHLVRRRGQEARLRCSPMKGHSHVYWYRQLPEEGLKFMVYLQKENIIDESGMPKERFSAEFPKEGPSILRIQQVVRGDSAAYFCASSPIALGRTQDYGYTFGSGTRLTVV.

The chain uses TRBV30 and TRBJ2-7, with TRBD1 matching 7 bases. V lost 1 base to trimming and J lost 5 bases; unmatched junction nucleotides: 5. Germline assignment: CDR1 GTSNPN and CDR2 SVGIG (reference sequence). The CDR3 sequence is 13 residues long. Here the CDR3 reads CAWSDGTVHEQYF. The CDR3 nucleotides read TGTGCCTGGAGTGATGGGACAGTCCACGAGCAGTACTTC.

This sequence joins TRBV7-9 and TRBJ1-1, with D tentatively TRBD1 (6 bases). V was shortened by 5 bases and J by 5 bases, with 15 bases between the two germline ends. This CDR3 spans 14 amino acids. Germline loops: CDR1 SEHNR, CDR2 FQNEAQ (reference sequence). Written as DNA, the CDR3 is TGTGCCAGCAGCCATCAAGGGAGGGGGACTGAAGCTTTCTTT. As protein: CASSHQGRGTEAFF.

The V gene is TRBV6-5, the J gene TRBJ2-7; 10 bases align to TRBD2. The CDR3 contains 16 residues. Per germline, CDR1 MNHEY and CDR2 SVGAGI. With 4 bases clipped from V and 5 bases from J, the junction kept 11 bases outside the gene matches. The CDR3 bases are TGTGCCAGCAGTTCCCCAGCGGGAGGGGATACTAACGAGCAGTACTTC. Amino acids: CASSSPAGGDTNEQYF.

The chain has TRBV5-6 and TRBJ2-5; 8 nucleotides line up with TRBD1. The V gene's germline CDR1 is SGHDT and CDR2 YYEEEE. The CDR3 is made up of 16 amino acids. After removal of 3 bases from V and 4 bases from J, the junction contained 11 bases not matched to a gene. The CDR3 sequence is CASSSPGRTGRETQYF. DNA for the CDR3: TGTGCCAGCAGCTCACCCGGCAGGACAGGGCGAGAGACCCAGTACTTC.

J is TRBJ2-3 and V is TRBV10-3; 9 positions match TRBD2. The CDR3 extends over 14 amino acids. The junction had 9 bases not matched to a gene; V was cut back by 10 bases and J by 4 bases. In germline, CDR1 is ENHRY, CDR2 SYGVKD. CDR3 nucleotides: TGTGCCACCGAGCGGGAGCGGGAGGCAGATACGCAGTATTTT. It encodes CATEREREADTQYF.

The rearrangement uses TRBV7-8 and TRBJ1-1; TRBD1 aligns across 8 bases. J was trimmed by 7 bases and V by 7 bases; bases with no gene match: 14. Germline V lookup: CDR1 SGHVS, CDR2 FQNEAQ. The CDR3 runs 15 residues. For the CDR3, the DNA is TGTGCCAGCATAAATCGTCAGGGGGCATCGGGTGAAGCTTTCTTT. Its translation is CASINRQGASGEAFF.

The rearrangement uses TRBV6-5 and TRBJ2-7; 7 positions agree with TRBD2. CDR1 and CDR2 from the germline V gene are MNHEY and SVGAGI. The CDR3 extends over 15 amino acids. V lost 7 bases to trimming and J lost 1 base; unmatched junction nucleotides: 10. The CDR3 sequence is CASIQGASGSYEQYF. The CDR3 bases are TGTGCCAGCATCCAAGGGGCTAGCGGTTCCTACGAGCAGTACTTC.

The chain carries TRBV7-2 and TRBJ2-2; 7 positions agree with TRBD2. Per germline, CDR1 SGHTA and CDR2 FQGNSA. Germline trimming cut 4 bases from V and 6 bases from J; bases unmatched to any gene: 8. CDR3 size: 15 residues. Written as DNA, the CDR3 is TGTGCCAGCAGCTGGCGGGAGCGGAGTTCCGGGGAGCTGTTTTTT. This translates into CASSWRERSSGELFF. Full variable domain (rest looked up from reference TRBV7-2 and TRBJ2-2): GAGVSQSPSNKVTEKGKDVELRCDPISGHTALYWYRQSLGQGLEFLIYFQGNSAPDKSGLPSDRFSAERTGGSVSTLTIQRTQQEDSAVYLCASSWRERSSGELFFGEGSRLTVL.

This clone was recorded once. The rearrangement joins TRBV4-2 to TRBJ2-7; D possibly corresponds to TRBD2 (6 bases). CDR1 and CDR2 (germline): LGHNA, YNFKEQ. The CDR3 is 15 residues long. V lost 5 bases and J lost 4, with 18 bases in between. CDR3 protein: CASSDAPGVLYEQYF. In nucleotides, the CDR3 is TGTGCCAGCAGCGATGCCCCGGGAGTTCTGTACGAGCAGTACTTC.

The chain carries TRBV28 and TRBJ2-7, with D perhaps matching TRBD1 (7 bases). This CDR3 spans 14 amino acids. The ends were cut back, 4 bases at V and 2 bases at J, with 12 bases in the middle. CDR1 is MDHEN and CDR2 is SYDVKM in the germline V gene. In nucleotides, the CDR3 is TGTGCCAGCAGTTCAGGGGGGACCACCTACGAGCAGTACTTC. Translated: CASSSGGTTYEQYF.

The V and J genes are TRBV6-6 and TRBJ1-1; D unresolved. Trimming took 4 bases from V and 2 from J, leaving 14 bases between them. This CDR3 has 15 amino acids. From germline, CDR1 is MNHNY and CDR2 SVGAGI (reference sequence). The CDR3 is CASSSPSGINTEAFF. The CDR3 DNA follows: TGTGCCAGCAGTTCCCCCTCGGGGATTAACACTGAAGCTTTCTTT.

CDR3 residues: CASIGREEKLFF. As DNA, the CDR3 is TGTGCCAGCATCGGCAGGGAAGAAAAACTGTTTTTT. The chain uses TRBV6-5 and TRBJ1-4, with D perhaps TRBD1 (5 bases). Between the trimmed V and J ends, which lost 7 bases and 8 bases, there was a span of 11 bases. CDR1 is MNHEY and CDR2 is SVGAGI in the germline V gene. This CDR3 contains 12 residues.

This clone was recorded once. This chain uses TRBV30 with TRBJ2-5; 10 positions agree with TRBD2. The CDR3 length is 13 residues. CDR1 and CDR2 from the germline V gene are GTSNPN and SVGIG (reference sequence). V was pared by 5 bases and J by 4 bases, with 4 bases of the junction left unmatched. The CDR3 loop reads CAWHIAGGETQYF. As DNA, the CDR3 is TGTGCCTGGCATATAGCGGGAGGAGAGACCCAGTACTTC.

The genes are TRBV15 and TRBJ2-4; D is possibly TRBD2 (6 bases). Germline CDR1 LNHNV, CDR2 YYDKDF (reference sequence). This CDR3 is built from 18 residues. The V and J ends lost 1 base and 0 bases respectively, with 16 bases between them. In DNA, the CDR3 is TGTGCCACCAGCAGAGGGGCGGGACCACAAATAGCCAAAAACATTCAGTACTTC. It encodes CATSRGAGPQIAKNIQYF.

The chain links TRBV15 to TRBJ1-1, with D perhaps matching TRBD1 (5 bases). This CDR3 contains 11 residues. CDR1 and CDR2 from the germline V gene are LNHNV and YYDKDF (reference sequence). Trimming shortened V by 1 base and J by 11 bases, and 8 bases separated the two germline ends. The CDR3 sequence: CATSRGRAAFF. The CDR3 DNA follows: TGTGCCACCAGCAGAGGCAGGGCGGCTTTCTTT.

The V and J genes are TRBV6-5 and TRBJ1-2; 8 positions agree with TRBD1. V trimming: 0 bases; J trimming: 4 bases; junction bases outside the gene matches: 4. The CDR3 contains 15 residues. Germline values: CDR1 MNHEY, CDR2 SVGAGI. The CDR3 DNA is TGTGCCAGCAGTTACTCGGCAGGGGGCGCCTATGGCTACACCTTC. It specifies CASSYSAGGAYGYTF.

This chain connects TRBV12-3 or TRBV12-4 to TRBJ2-7; no definite D call. The CDR3 sequence is 13 residues long. Trimming stripped 5 bases from V and 2 bases from J, with 10 bases between. CDR3 DNA sequence: TGTGCCAGCAGTCAGACTTTGACCTACGAGCAGTACTTC. It yields the protein CASSQTLTYEQYF.

The rearrangement uses TRBV5-1 and TRBJ1-1, with TRBD1 as a possible D gene (6 bases). From germline, CDR1 is SGHRS and CDR2 YFSETQ. This CDR3 contains 14 residues. Trimming pared 0 bases from V and 7 bases from J, leaving 13 bases between. The CDR3 reads CASSLGQGLGEAFF. The CDR3 region has the DNA TGCGCCAGCAGCTTGGGGCAGGGGCTAGGTGAAGCTTTCTTT.

The chain is built from TRBV28 and TRBJ1-2; D unclear. The CDR3 spans 14 residues. Germline lookup yields CDR1 MDHEN and CDR2 SYDVKM. The V and J ends lost 1 base and 4 bases respectively, with 10 bases between them. CDR3 coding DNA: TGTGCCAGCAGTTTATCCGGGGAGGTCTATGGCTACACCTTC. Residues: CASSLSGEVYGYTF.

The chain combines TRBV6-1 with TRBJ1-1; D call uncertain. Germline CDR1 reads MNHNS; CDR2 reads SASEGT. V gave up 2 bases and J gave up 1 base, with 11 bases separating them. The CDR3 length is 15 residues. Here the CDR3 reads CASSELGAGNTEAFF. The CDR3 DNA reads as TGTGCCAGCAGTGAATTGGGAGCAGGGAACACTGAAGCTTTCTTT.

This chain uses TRBV4-1 with TRBJ2-2; 11 nucleotides agree with TRBD2. V was pared by 1 base and J by 6 bases, with 7 bases of the junction left unmatched. CDR3 size: 17 residues. CDR1 is MGHRA and CDR2 is YSYEKL in the germline V gene. The CDR3 loop reads CASSQVSSGRAAGELFF. The CDR3 coding sequence is TGCGCCAGCAGCCAAGTTAGTAGCGGGAGGGCCGCCGGGGAGCTGTTTTTT.

The sample holds one count of this clone. V is TRBV24-1 and J is TRBJ1-5, with TRBD1 identical over 10 bases. There are 15 residues in the CDR3. Germline V CDR1 and CDR2: KGHDR, SFDVKD. Losses at the gene ends were 5 bases for V and 4 bases for J; bases not matched to a gene: 4. The DNA for the CDR3 is TGTGCCACCAGTGCCGCGGGACAGGGGAATCAGCCCCAGCATTTT. This codes for CATSAAGQGNQPQHF.

The chain combines TRBV6-2 or TRBV6-3 with TRBJ2-6; the match to TRBD1 covers 7 bases. This CDR3 has 19 amino acids. V lost 2 bases, J lost 3 bases, and 13 bases stayed unmatched. Germline CDR1 and CDR2: MNHEY and SVGEGT. The CDR3 sequence: CASSYTEGTALIGANVLTF. DNA for the CDR3: TGTGCCAGCAGTTACACCGAGGGGACAGCACTCATTGGGGCCAACGTCCTGACTTTC.

This chain links TRBV2 with TRBJ2-2, with TRBD2 identical over 12 bases. Germline CDR1 reads SNHLY; CDR2 reads FYNNEI. This CDR3 has 16 residues. V was clipped by 6 bases and J by 4 bases; unmatched bases: 6. The CDR3 sequence: CASSLGLAGSTGELFF. As DNA, the CDR3 is TGTGCCAGCAGCCTTGGACTAGCGGGAAGCACCGGGGAGCTGTTTTTT. Supplemented by reference TRBV2 and TRBJ2-2, the full variable domain reads EPEVTQTPSHQVTQMGQEVILRCVPISNHLYFYWYRQILGQKVEFLVSFYNNEISEKSEIFDDQFSVERPDGSNFTLKIRSTKLEDSAMYFCASSLGLAGSTGELFFGEGSRLTVL.

The chain employs TRBV30 and TRBJ2-1; perhaps TRBD2 as D (6 bases). Looked up from germline, CDR1 is GTSNPN and CDR2 is SVGIG (reference sequence). Trimming cost V 3 bases and J 4 bases, with 10 bases left between them. CDR3 length: 13 residues. In nucleotides, the CDR3 is TGTGCCTGGAGGGGTCGGGGGTACAATGAGCAGTTCTTC. Its protein product is CAWRGRGYNEQFF.